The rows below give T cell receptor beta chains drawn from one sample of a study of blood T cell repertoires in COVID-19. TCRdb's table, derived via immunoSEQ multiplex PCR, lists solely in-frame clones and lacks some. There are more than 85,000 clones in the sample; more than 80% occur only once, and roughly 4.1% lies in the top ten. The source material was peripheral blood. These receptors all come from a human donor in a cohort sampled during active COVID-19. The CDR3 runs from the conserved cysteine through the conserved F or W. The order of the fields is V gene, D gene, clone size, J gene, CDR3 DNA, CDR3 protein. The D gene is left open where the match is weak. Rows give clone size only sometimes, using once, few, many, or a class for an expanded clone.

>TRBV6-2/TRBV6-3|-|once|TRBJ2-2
TGTGCCAGCAGTTACGTTTCCCGGACCGGGGAGCTGTTTTTT
CASSYVSRTGELFF
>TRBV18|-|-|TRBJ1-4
TGTGCCAGCTCACTAACGCGCCCACCTGCAACTAATGAAAAACTGTTTTTT
CASSLTRPPATNEKLFF
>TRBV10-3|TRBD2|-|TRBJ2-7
TGTGCCATCAGTAGTAGCGGGGGAGGCTACGAGCAGTACTTC
CAISSSGGGYEQYF
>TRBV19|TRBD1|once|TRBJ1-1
TGTGCCAGTAGTATCCTCAGGGGGCGGGGGAACACTGAAGCTTTCTTT
CASSILRGRGNTEAFF
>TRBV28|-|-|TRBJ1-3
TGTGCCAGCAGTTTATCTTCCCGCTCTGGAAACACCATATATTTT
CASSLSSRSGNTIYF
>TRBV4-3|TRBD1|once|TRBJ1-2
TGCGCCAGCAGCCAAGAAGTCGGTAGGACAGGGATTAACTATGGCTACACCTTC
CASSQEVGRTGINYGYTF
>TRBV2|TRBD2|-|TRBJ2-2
TGTGCCAGACCTAGCGGGGGGGTCCCCGCGAACACCGGGGAGCTGTTTTTT
CARPSGGVPANTGELFF
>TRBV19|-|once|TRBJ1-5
TGTGCCAGTAGTATAGATGGGACTCCCTCCCAGGCCCAGCATTTT
CASSIDGTPSQAQHF
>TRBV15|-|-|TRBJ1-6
TGTGCCACCAGCAGAGGACATAGTAATTCACCCCTCCACTTT
CATSRGHSNSPLHF
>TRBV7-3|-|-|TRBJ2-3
TGTGCCAGCAGCTTGGCTGGGGGCCCCCTTCCAGATACGCAGTATTTT
CASSLAGGPLPDTQYF
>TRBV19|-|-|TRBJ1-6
TGTGCCAGTAGTATAGAGGTGGGGAGCTCACCCCTCCACTTT
CASSIEVGSSPLHF
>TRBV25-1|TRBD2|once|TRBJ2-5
TGTGCCAGCAGTTGGTCTAGCGGGGATGGGGAGACCCAGTACTTC
CASSWSSGDGETQYF
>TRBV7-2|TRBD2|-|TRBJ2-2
TGTGCCAGCAGCTTAGGTCCCGCGGGGGGCACGAACACCGGGGAGCTGTTTTTT
CASSLGPAGGTNTGELFF
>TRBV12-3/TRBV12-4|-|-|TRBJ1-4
TGTGCCAGCAGTCCTCCAGGTGAAAAACTGTTTTTT
CASSPPGEKLFF
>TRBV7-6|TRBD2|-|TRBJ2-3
TGTGCCAGCAGCTTAGGGCCAGCGGGGACCACAGATACGCAGTATTTT
CASSLGPAGTTDTQYF
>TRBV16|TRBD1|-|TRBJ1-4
TGTGCCAGCAGCCAAGACAGGGCCAGACTTGGTGAAAAACTGTTTTTT
CASSQDRARLGEKLFF
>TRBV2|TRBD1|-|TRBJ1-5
TGTGCCAGCAGTTGGGACAGGACTAGCAATCAGCCCCAGCATTTT
CASSWDRTSNQPQHF
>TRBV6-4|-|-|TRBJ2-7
TGTGCCAGCCGACAGGAACCGTACTTC
CASRQEPYF
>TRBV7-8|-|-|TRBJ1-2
TGTGCCAGCAGCTTAGTATCGGCCGGGATGGGCTATGGCTACACCTTC
CASSLVSAGMGYGYTF
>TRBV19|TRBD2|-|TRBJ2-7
TGTGCCAGTAGCAAGCGGGGAAGCTCCTACGAGCAGTACTTC
CASSKRGSSYEQYF
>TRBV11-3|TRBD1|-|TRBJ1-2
TGTGCCAGCAGCCCAGGGGGGAACTATGGCTACACCTTC
CASSPGGNYGYTF
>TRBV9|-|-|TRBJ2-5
TGTGCCAGCAGCGACCGGGACCAAGAGACCCAGTACTTC
CASSDRDQETQYF
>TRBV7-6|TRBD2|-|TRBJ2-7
TGTGCCAGCAGCCATCTGACTAGCGGGAATGGCGAGCAGTACTTC
CASSHLTSGNGEQYF
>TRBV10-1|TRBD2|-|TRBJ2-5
TGCGCCATCCTGCCAGCGGGGGGGCCGGGGAAGACCCAGTACTTC
CAILPAGGPGKTQYF
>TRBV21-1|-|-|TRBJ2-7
TGTGCCAGCAGCAAGAGCCGGACAGGTTTAGGCGAGCAGTACTTC
CASSKSRTGLGEQYF
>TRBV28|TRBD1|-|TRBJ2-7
TGTGCCAGCAGCGCCCCGGGACAGGCCCCCTACGAGCAGTACTTC
CASSAPGQAPYEQYF
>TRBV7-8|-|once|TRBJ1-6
TGTGCCAGCAGCTTAGGGGCACTTGGGTCACCCCTCCACTTT
CASSLGALGSPLHF
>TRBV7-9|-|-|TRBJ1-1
TGTGCCAGCAGCTCGGGGGGAGGGAACACTGAAGCTTTCTTT
CASSSGGGNTEAFF
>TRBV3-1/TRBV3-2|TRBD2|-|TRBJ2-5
TGTGCCAGCAGCCCCCCCGGGGTAGCGGGGACCCAAGAGACCCAGTACTTC
CASSPPGVAGTQETQYF
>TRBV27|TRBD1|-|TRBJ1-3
TGTGCCAGCAGTCTAGGGACAGGGGACACCATATATTTT
CASSLGTGDTIYF
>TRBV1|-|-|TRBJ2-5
TGCACCAGCAGCTACCCCTTGCGGGGGAGTCAAGAGACCCAGTACTTC
CTSSYPLRGSQETQYF
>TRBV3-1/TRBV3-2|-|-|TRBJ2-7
TGTGCCAGCAGCCAAGCAGGGGCGCTGAACTACGAGCAGTACTTC
CASSQAGALNYEQYF
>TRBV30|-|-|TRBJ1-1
TGTGCCTGGAGTTTCGGGGGGCACACTGAAGCTTTCTTT
CAWSFGGHTEAFF
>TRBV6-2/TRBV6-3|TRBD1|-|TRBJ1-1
TGTGCCAGCAGCCCCGGACAGGCAAGCACTGAAGCTTTCTTT
CASSPGQASTEAFF
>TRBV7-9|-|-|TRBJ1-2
TGTGCCAGCAGCCCAGCCGGATGGACAAATGGCTACACCTTC
CASSPAGWTNGYTF